This T cell receptor (beta chain) was sequenced for a study of T cell responses to AZD1222 COVID-19 vaccine (dated by TCRdb to the early 2020s). In the study overall: A total of around 240 trial participants underwent TCR sequencing, of whom more than 200 had received two doses of AZD1222 and around 26 had received two doses of the MenACWY control vaccine. Trial participants were enrolled by age into subgroups of 18-55, 56-69 and 70-plus years, and about 150, 27 and 61 TCR-sequenced participants, respectively, were included in these subgroups.

In light of the paper, this sample's time point label describes: about 28 days (+/-7) after the second vaccine dose. AZD1222 recipients whose second dose came at about 4 weeks and those whose second dose came at about 12 weeks were combined into one group, since spike-specific TCR depth and breadth did not differ between the two schedules. Vaccinee samples were obtained from the UK trials COV001 and COV002, which included a single-blind randomized controlled phase 2/3 trial of AZD1222 (ChAdOx1 nCoV-19) in healthy adults. For TCRbeta chain sequencing, PBMC samples from trial participants were taken at day 0 and at day 28 after the second dose. The junction shows trimming of 4 bases on V and 4 bases on J, and the gene matches do not reach 4 bases of it. From the cysteine up to the phenylalanine, the CDR3 has a length of 13 residues. Only CDR3 DNA is held: 39 bases, read in frame from base 1. Taken from the germline V gene, the CDR1 and CDR2 loops are SGHRS and YFSETQ.

The CDR3 regions of human TCRbeta chains were analyzed by immunosequencing. On the authors' methods: TCRs in the repertoires were compared against a reference library of SARS-CoV-2-specific TCRs that had been generated with the MIRA antigen-specificity platform. Breadth meant the fraction of unique TCRs that were SARS-CoV-2-associated, whereas depth meant the fraction of total T cells that were SARS-CoV-2-associated. Using the MIRA data, each spike-specific TCR was assigned both to the spike region to which the TCR was reactive and to a CD4 or CD8 class. Log10-transformed breadth and depth values were compared by one-way ANOVA with Sidak's multiple comparisons tests. The table was pulled from immuneACCESS by TCRdb, which kept in-frame rearrangements only. Such tables lose some clones; where checked, under half of the loss comes from unresolved V genes, and the rest has no known cause. For V, J and clone size, that table is used; D and trimming come from the DNA. A total of fewer than 200,000 clones appear in this sample, roughly 88% of them only once. About 9.9% of the sample belongs to the ten largest clones.

In regard to this clone: Which antigen it targets is not known. Nothing much larger sits one base from this clone, and base qualities are not available.

Paper-wide results and their limitations: Because no day 14 peak-response samples were available, the repertoires could be characterized only after the peak T cell response. Conclusions about previously exposed vaccinees were limited because only 5 or 6 AZD1222 recipients were SARS-CoV-2 seropositive at baseline. Reportedly, almost half of the unique spike-specific TCRs recognized epitopes lying outside the regions that are mutated in the B.1.351 and B.1.1.7 variants. Most participants were white British and females outnumbered males, and the authors suggested that clonal diversity may have been underestimated. After two AZD1222 doses, both the breadth and the depth of spike-specific TCRs were significantly higher than at day 0 and than in MenACWY recipients. Vaccine-associated CD4 TCRs spanned the whole spike protein, with dominant responses in regions 160-218 and 743-854. In the small 56-69-year group, the increase in depth fell short of significance, most likely because of low power.

This sequence uses TRBV5-1 and TRBJ1-1, with 7 junctional bases fitting TRBD1. The origin of this receptor is an adult who received the AZD1222 COVID-19 vaccine. The sample here was peripheral blood, taken 28 days after the second AZD1222 dose. CDR3 region: CASSGEGATEAFF. The sequenced DNA: TGCGCCAGCAGCGGAGAGGGGGCCACTGAAGCTTTCTTT.